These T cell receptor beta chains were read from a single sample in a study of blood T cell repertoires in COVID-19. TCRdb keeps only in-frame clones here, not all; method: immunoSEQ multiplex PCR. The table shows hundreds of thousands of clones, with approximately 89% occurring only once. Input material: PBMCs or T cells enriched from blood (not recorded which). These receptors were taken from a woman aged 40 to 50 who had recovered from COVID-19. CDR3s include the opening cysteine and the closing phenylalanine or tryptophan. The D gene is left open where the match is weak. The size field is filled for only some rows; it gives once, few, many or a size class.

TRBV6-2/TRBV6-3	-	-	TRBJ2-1	CASSYSPGTNNVEQFF	TGTGCCAGCAGTTACTCTCCAGGCACCAACAATGTGGAGCAGTTCTTC
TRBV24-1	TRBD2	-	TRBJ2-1	CATSDATSGRAGYNEQFF	TGTGCCACCAGTGATGCGACTAGCGGGAGGGCCGGCTACAATGAGCAGTTCTTC
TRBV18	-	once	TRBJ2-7	CASSPSPGAFHEQYF	TGTGCCAGCTCACCAAGTCCAGGCGCATTTCACGAGCAGTACTTC
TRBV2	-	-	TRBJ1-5	CASSPYSNNQPQHF	TGTGCCAGCAGCCCATACAGTAACAATCAGCCCCAGCATTTT
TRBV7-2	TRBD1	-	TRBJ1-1	CASSLTGQGNTEAFF	TGTGCCAGCAGCCTGACGGGACAGGGGAACACTGAAGCTTTCTTT
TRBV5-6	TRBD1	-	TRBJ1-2	CASSLRQGIAYGYTF	TGTGCCAGCAGCCTGAGACAGGGGATCGCCTATGGCTACACCTTC
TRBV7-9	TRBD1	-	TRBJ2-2	CASSSTGKGTGELFF	TGTGCCAGCAGCTCGACAGGGAAGGGGACCGGGGAGCTGTTTTTT
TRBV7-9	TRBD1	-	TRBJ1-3	CASSAGTDGNTIYF	TGTGCCAGCAGCGCCGGGACAGACGGAAACACCATATATTTT
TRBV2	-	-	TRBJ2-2	CASSEKAGTNTGELFF	TGTGCCAGCAGTGAAAAAGCAGGGACGAACACCGGGGAGCTGTTTTTT
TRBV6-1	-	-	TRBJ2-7	CASSEGFGLSYEQYF	TGTGCCAGCAGTGAAGGTTTTGGACTTTCTTACGAGCAGTACTTC
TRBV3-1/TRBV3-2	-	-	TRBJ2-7	CASSQGDSHEQYF	TGTGCCAGCAGCCAAGGAGACAGCCACGAGCAGTACTTC
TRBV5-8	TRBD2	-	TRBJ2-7	CASTPGAWGGYEQYF	TGTGCCAGCACCCCTGGCGCCTGGGGGGGCTACGAGCAGTACTTC
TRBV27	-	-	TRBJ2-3	CASRYTDTQYF	TGTGCCAGCAGGTACACAGATACGCAGTATTTT
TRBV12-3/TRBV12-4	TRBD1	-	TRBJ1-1	CASSFQGDTEAFF	TGTGCCAGCAGTTTCCAGGGGGACACTGAAGCTTTCTTT
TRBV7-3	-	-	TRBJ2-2	CASSATVTGELFF	TGTGCCAGCAGCGCGACAGTTACCGGGGAGCTGTTTTTT
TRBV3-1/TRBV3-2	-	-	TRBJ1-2	CASSQSPIRLGDGYTF	TGTGCCAGCAGCCAGTCCCCCATCCGCCTCGGAGATGGCTACACCTTC
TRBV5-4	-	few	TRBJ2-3	CASSLVGPTDTQYF	TGTGCCAGCAGCTTGGTGGGGCCCACAGATACGCAGTATTTT
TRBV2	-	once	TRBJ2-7	CASSTYQQYF	TGTGCCAGCAGCACCTACCAGCAGTACTTC
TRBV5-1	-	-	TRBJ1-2	CASSLGSGSNYGYTF	TGCGCCAGCAGCTTGGGTTCGGGGTCTAACTATGGCTACACCTTC
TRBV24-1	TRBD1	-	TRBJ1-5	CATSDSGQGAVQPQHF	TGTGCCACCAGTGATTCCGGACAGGGGGCTGTTCAGCCCCAGCATTTT
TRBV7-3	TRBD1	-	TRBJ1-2	CASSPQGTDLNYGYTF	TGTGCCAGCAGCCCACAAGGGACAGACCTAAACTATGGCTACACCTTC
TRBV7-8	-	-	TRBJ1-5	CASSLANEDQPQHF	TGTGCCAGCAGCTTAGCAAATGAGGATCAGCCCCAGCATTTT
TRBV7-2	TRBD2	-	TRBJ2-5	CASTPAGGGQETQYF	TGTGCCAGCACCCCAGCGGGAGGGGGCCAAGAGACCCAGTACTTC
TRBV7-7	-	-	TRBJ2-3	CASSLGGSDTQYF	TGTGCTAGCAGCTTAGGAGGGTCCGATACGCAGTATTTT
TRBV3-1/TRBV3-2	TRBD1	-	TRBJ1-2	CASSQAGTGDYGYTF	TGTGCCAGCAGCCAAGCCGGGACAGGGGACTATGGCTACACCTTC
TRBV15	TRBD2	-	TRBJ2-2	CATSSHELKASGRVAGELFF	TGTGCCACCAGCAGTCACGAACTTAAGGCCAGCGGGAGGGTCGCCGGGGAGCTGTTTTTT
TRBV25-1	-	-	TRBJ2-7	CASSASGWYEQYF	TGTGCCAGCAGTGCGAGCGGTTGGTACGAGCAGTACTTC
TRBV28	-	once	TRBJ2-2	CASSLDSTGELFF	TGTGCCAGCAGTCTCGACAGCACCGGGGAGCTGTTTTTT
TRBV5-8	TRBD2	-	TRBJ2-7	CASSPRLAGALLGEQYF	TGTGCCAGCAGCCCCCGACTAGCGGGGGCCCTCCTAGGCGAGCAGTACTTC
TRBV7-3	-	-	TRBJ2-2	CASSLRRGQSTGELFF	TGTGCCAGCAGCTTAAGGCGGGGGCAGAGCACCGGGGAGCTGTTTTTT
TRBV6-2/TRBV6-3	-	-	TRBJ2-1	CASSRALGNRANEQFF	TGTGCCAGCAGTCGAGCTCTGGGGAACAGGGCTAATGAGCAGTTCTTC
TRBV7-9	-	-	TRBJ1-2	CASSPQGYGYTF	TGTGCCAGCAGTCCTCAGGGTTATGGCTACACCTTC
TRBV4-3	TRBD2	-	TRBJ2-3	CASSQDWLAGGGTDTQYF	TGCGCCAGCAGCCAAGATTGGCTAGCGGGGGGAGGCACAGATACGCAGTATTTT
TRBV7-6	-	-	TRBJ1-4	CASSLQAGATNEKLFF	TGTGCCAGCAGCCTACAGGCAGGAGCAACTAATGAAAAACTGTTTTTT
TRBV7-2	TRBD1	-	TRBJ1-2	CASSLIKDRPYYGYTF	TGTGCCAGCAGCTTAATCAAGGACAGGCCCTACTATGGCTACACCTTC
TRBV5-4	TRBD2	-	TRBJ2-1	CASSPSGRAFNEQFF	TGTGCCAGCAGCCCTAGCGGGAGGGCCTTCAATGAGCAGTTCTTC
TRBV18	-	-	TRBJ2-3	CASSMSGPTDTQYF	TGTGCCAGCTCAATGAGCGGGCCCACAGATACGCAGTATTTT
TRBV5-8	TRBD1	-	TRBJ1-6	CASSDRDNSPLHF	TGTGCCAGCAGCGACAGGGATAATTCACCCCTCCACTTT
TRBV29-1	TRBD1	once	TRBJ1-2	CSVTGGDGYTF	TGCAGCGTAACAGGGGGCGATGGCTACACCTTC
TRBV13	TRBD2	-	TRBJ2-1	CASSLLAGDYNEQFF	TGTGCCAGCAGCCTACTAGCGGGGGACTACAATGAGCAGTTCTTC
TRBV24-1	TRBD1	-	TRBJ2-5	CATSDLRQGQQETQYF	TGTGCCACCAGTGATTTGCGTCAGGGACAGCAAGAGACCCAGTACTTC
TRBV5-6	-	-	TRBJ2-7	CASSLSGFHEQYF	TGTGCCAGCAGCTTGTCGGGGTTCCACGAGCAGTACTTC
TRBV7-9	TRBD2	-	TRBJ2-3	CARGGAADTQYF	TGTGCCCGCGGGGGGGCTGCAGATACGCAGTATTTT
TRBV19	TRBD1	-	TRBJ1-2	CASSPRTGGFGYTF	TGTGCCAGTAGTCCCAGGACAGGGGGCTTTGGCTACACCTTC
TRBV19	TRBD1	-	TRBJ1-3	CASLIKTGPGNTIYF	TGTGCCAGCCTCATAAAGACAGGGCCCGGAAACACCATATATTTT
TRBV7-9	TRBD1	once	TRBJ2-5	CASSLAGGETQYF	TGTGCCAGCAGCTTAGCAGGGGGCGAGACCCAGTACTTC
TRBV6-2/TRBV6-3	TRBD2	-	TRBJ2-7	CASSYRASGRAAYEQYF	TGTGCCAGCAGTTACCGCGCTAGCGGGAGGGCCGCGTACGAGCAGTACTTC
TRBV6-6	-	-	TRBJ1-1	CASSYDRENTEAFF	TGTGCCAGCAGTTACGACAGAGAGAACACTGAAGCTTTCTTT
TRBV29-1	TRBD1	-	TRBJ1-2	CSVVAGGPLLGYTF	TGCAGCGTTGTGGCAGGGGGCCCATTATTGGGCTACACCTTC
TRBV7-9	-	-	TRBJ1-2	CASSLESVGYGYTF	TGTGCCAGCAGCTTAGAGTCGGTCGGCTATGGCTACACCTTC
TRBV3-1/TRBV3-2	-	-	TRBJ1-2	CASSQDPRAHGYTF	TGTGCCAGCAGCCAAGATCCCAGGGCGCATGGCTACACCTTC